The subject of this entry is one T cell receptor beta chain. Profiling relied on immunoSEQ multiplex PCR, and the TCRdb table lists in-frame clones only, not all of them. Of around 110,000 clones in the sample, roughly 90% were seen once. This sample was included in a study of T cell responses to AZD1222 COVID-19 vaccine. Trimming left V 6 bases short and J 3 bases short, with 13 bases between. The CDR3 sequence is 14 residues long. The germline V gene has CDR1 SEHNR and CDR2 FQNEAQ (reference sequence). The rearrangement joins TRBV7-9 to TRBJ2-3; D gene uncertain. The origin of this receptor is an adult in good health. This specimen was peripheral blood, taken on day 0 of AZD1222 vaccination. The CDR3 sequence is CASRPQARTDTQYF. CDR3 nucleotides: TGTGCCAGCAGACCCCAGGCCAGGACAGATACGCAGTATTTT.